This TCR beta chain comes out of a study of cytomegalovirus exposure and HLA in healthy donors. The method was immunoSEQ multiplex PCR; TCRdb's version includes in-frame clones alone and lacks a portion of them. The table has around 200,000 clones, around 80% seen once. On this clone: Its antigen is as yet unknown.

Germline values: CDR1 SGHVS, CDR2 FNYEAQ. The CDR3 is 15 amino acids. Germline trimming cut 3 bases from V and 1 base from J; bases unmatched to any gene: 4. Study results and caveats: The majority of TCR sequences were rare, yet some public TCRs appeared in many donors.

The clonotype originates from a woman under 40 in good health and CMV-seronegative. J is TRBJ1-1 and V is TRBV7-6; 8 nucleotides line up with TRBD1. What was sequenced was PBMCs. CDR3 protein: CASSFAGTGNTEAFF. DNA of the CDR3: TGTGCCAGCAGCTTCGCCGGGACAGGGAACACTGAAGCTTTCTTT.